The 27 T cell receptor beta chains below all came from one sample that was sequenced in a study of cytomegalovirus exposure and HLA in healthy donors. In the PCR, 60 Vbeta and 13 Jbeta primers were used. Here immunoSEQ multiplex PCR was the method, and the copy in TCRdb shows in-frame clones only, minus some. The table includes under 150,000 clones, approximately 79% detected once. Specimen: PBMCs. These receptors originate from a woman aged 25-40 years in good health and CMV-seronegative.

Concerning this clone itself: A junction boundary mismatches the germline segment, possibly from a read error. V and J are TRBV7-7 and TRBJ2-2; 9 nucleotides agree with TRBD2. Germline CDR1 and CDR2: SSHAT and FNYEAQ (reference sequence). This CDR3 is built from 15 residues. The CDR3 coding sequence is TGTGCTAGCAGCTTAAGGGGACTAGCAGGCGGGGAGCTGTTTTTT. Protein: CASSLRGLAGGELFF.

This clone appeared a single time. The chain links TRBV7-6 to TRBJ2-1; the D is unclear. Trimming pared 5 bases from V and 10 bases from J, leaving 15 bases between. There are 13 residues in the CDR3. The germline CDR1 and CDR2 sequences are SGHVS and FNYEAQ. DNA for the CDR3: TGTGCCAGCAGCCGAGATCCGGTTTACGAGCAGTTCTTC. Translating it yields CASSRDPVYEQFF. Drawing the rest from reference TRBV7-6 and TRBJ2-1, the complete variable domain is GAGVSQSPRYKVTKRGQDVALRCDPISGHVSLYWYRQALGQGPEFLTYFNYEAQQDKSGLPNDRFSAERPEGSISTLTIQRTEQRDSAMYRCASSRDPVYEQFFGPGTRLTVL.

This rearrangement joins TRBV7-2 to TRBJ1-2, with 9 bases matching TRBD1. Germline CDR1 SGHTA, CDR2 FQGNSA. The CDR3 contains 15 residues. The trim removed 0 bases at V and 7 bases at J, leaving 6 bases unmatched. For the CDR3, the DNA is TGTGCCAGCAGCTTAGCGGGACAGGGTGAAAGTGGCTACACCTTC. This encodes CASSLAGQGESGYTF.

This chain joins TRBV15 and TRBJ1-1; D gene uncertain. The CDR3 extends over 14 amino acids. CDR1 and CDR2 (germline): LNHNV, YYDKDF (reference sequence). Trimming stripped 0 bases from V and 2 bases from J, with 7 bases between. The CDR3 DNA is TGTGCCACCAGCAGAGACAGAATAAACACTGAAGCTTTCTTT. This sequence encodes CATSRDRINTEAFF. Drawing the rest from reference TRBV15 and TRBJ1-1, the complete variable domain is DAMVIQNPRYQVTQFGKPVTLSCSQTLNHNVMYWYQQKSSQAPKLLFHYYDKDFNNEADTPDNFQSRRPNTSFCFLDIRSPGLGDTAMYLCATSRDRINTEAFFGQGTRLTVV.

The gene calls are TRBV19 and TRBJ2-7; 7 bases are shared with TRBD2. Trimming took 5 bases from V and 0 from J; bases not matched to a gene: 4. Germline CDR1 LNHDA, CDR2 SQIVND (reference sequence). This CDR3 comprises 14 residues. CDR3 coding DNA: TGTGCCAGTAGTCCTGGGGGGGTCTCCTACGAGCAGTACTTC. This codes for CASSPGGVSYEQYF.

This clone was recorded a few times. This chain joins TRBV7-2 and TRBJ1-1; 8 bases match TRBD1. The CDR3 has 15 amino acids. J lost 4 bases, V lost 5 bases, and 9 bases had no gene match. CDR1 and CDR2 from the germline V gene are SGHTA and FQGNSA. The CDR3 spells CASSANRGIVTEAFF. DNA for the CDR3: TGTGCCAGCAGCGCAAACAGGGGGATCGTCACTGAAGCTTTCTTT.

The chain employs TRBV29-1 and TRBJ1-1, with TRBD1 as a possible D gene (6 bases). V was pared by 2 bases and J by 3 bases, with 16 bases between. Germline loops: CDR1 SQVTM, CDR2 ANQGSEA. The CDR3 consists of 15 residues. This chain's CDR3 is CSVERGGRRDTEAFF. CDR3 sequence (DNA): TGCAGCGTTGAAAGGGGGGGTAGGAGGGACACTGAAGCTTTCTTT.

The chain employs TRBV2 and TRBJ1-1; 10 nucleotides agree with TRBD1. The V gene end was trimmed by 6 bases and the J gene end by 6 bases; junction bases not matched to a gene: 7. Germline lookup yields CDR1 SNHLY and CDR2 FYNNEI. The CDR3 extends over 14 amino acids. CDR3 region: CASRLGTGVSEAFF. DNA for the CDR3: TGTGCCAGCAGATTGGGGACAGGGGTATCTGAAGCTTTCTTT.

The V gene is TRBV19, the J gene TRBJ1-1; maybe TRBD1 (6 bases). Germline values: CDR1 LNHDA, CDR2 SQIVND (reference sequence). This CDR3 has 15 residues. V lost 3 bases to trimming and J lost 2 bases, with 13 bases between them. The CDR3 DNA is TGTGCCAGTAGTATCCTCAACAGGGCTAACACTGAAGCTTTCTTT. This gives the protein CASSILNRANTEAFF.

This sequence joins TRBV10-3 and TRBJ1-1; D unresolved. With 3 bases removed from V and 2 bases from J, the gap between germline ends came to 7 bases. This CDR3 is built from 13 residues. Germline V gives CDR1 ENHRY, CDR2 SYGVKD. CDR3 residues: CAISDEGNTEAFF. CDR3 coding DNA: TGTGCCATCAGTGATGAGGGCAACACTGAAGCTTTCTTT.

This clone was counted between two and nine times. The rearrangement links TRBV6-5 to TRBJ1-2; 9 bases are shared with TRBD1. Trimming removed 6 bases from V and 4 bases from J; junction bases left unmatched: 3. Germline V gene lookup returns CDR1 MNHEY and CDR2 SVGAGI. This CDR3 is built from 13 residues. CDR3 protein: CASRTDRGYGYTF. The CDR3, as DNA: TGTGCCAGCAGGACGGACAGGGGCTATGGCTACACCTTC.

In this sample, this clone turned up a few times. The rearrangement links TRBV19 to TRBJ1-5; tentative D call: TRBD1 (5 bases). CDR1 and CDR2 from the germline V gene are LNHDA and SQIVND (reference sequence). V was shortened by 6 bases and J by 6 bases, with 15 bases between the two germline ends. The CDR3 contains 14 residues. CDR3 residues: CASSGIREAQPQHF. CDR3 nucleotide sequence: TGTGCCAGTAGCGGCATCAGGGAGGCTCAGCCCCAGCATTTT.

This rearrangement joins TRBV6-4 to TRBJ2-1; 7 bases align to TRBD2. Unmatched junction bases numbered 7, after V lost 5 bases and J lost 0 bases. The CDR3 loop spans 16 amino acids. Germline V gene data show CDR1 as MRHNA and CDR2 as SNTAGT. The CDR3 nucleotides read TGTGCCAGCAGTCCGATTGGCGGGGGCTCCTACAATGAGCAGTTCTTC. This codes for CASSPIGGGSYNEQFF.

For the CDR3, the DNA is TGTGCCAGCAGCCAAGGCTCAGGGGGCGAAGAGACCCAGTACTTC. Protein: CASSQGSGGEETQYF. The chain combines TRBV4-2 with TRBJ2-5; the match to TRBD1 covers 8 bases. The V segment lost 1 base and the J segment 3 bases; nucleotides outside the gene matches: 4. This CDR3 is built from 15 residues. CDR1 and CDR2 from the germline V gene are LGHNA and YNFKEQ.

This chain uses TRBV7-9 with TRBJ1-4; 8 positions match TRBD1. This CDR3 has 13 residues. CDR1 SEHNR and CDR2 FQNEAQ come from the germline V gene (reference sequence). Trimming took 5 bases from V and 8 from J; bases not matched to a gene: 4. The chain's CDR3 is CASSQTGVEKLFF. CDR3 nucleotides: TGTGCCAGCAGCCAGACAGGGGTCGAAAAACTGTTTTTT.

The chain's CDR3 is CASSLGSGGHSYNEQFF. The CDR3 DNA is TGCGCCAGCAGCTTGGGTAGCGGGGGCCACTCCTACAATGAGCAGTTCTTC. This chain uses TRBV5-1 with TRBJ2-1; 9 nucleotides agree with TRBD2. The CDR3 totals 17 residues. Germline V gene data show CDR1 as SGHRS and CDR2 as YFSETQ. J was trimmed by 0 bases and V by 0 bases; bases with no gene match: 4.

V is TRBV7-3 and J is TRBJ2-3, with 8 bases fitting TRBD2. With 5 bases clipped from V and 4 bases from J, the junction kept 14 bases outside the gene matches. The CDR3 sequence is 17 residues long. Germline CDR1 is SGHTA and CDR2 is FQGTGA. The CDR3 bases are TGTGCCAGCAGCACCACCGGTGCGGGGGGACTTTCAGATACGCAGTATTTT. Protein: CASSTTGAGGLSDTQYF. Together with reference TRBV7-3 and TRBJ2-3, the CDR3 gives the full variable domain: GAGVSQTPSNKVTEKGKYVELRCDPISGHTALYWYRQSLGQGPEFLIYFQGTGAADDSGLPNDRFFAVRPEGSVSTLKIQRTERGDSAVYLCASSTTGAGGLSDTQYFGPGTRLTVL.

This chain uses TRBV6-4 with TRBJ2-2; TRBD2 is a possible D gene (5 bases). Germline CDR1 reads MRHNA; CDR2 reads SNTAGT. V was clipped by 2 bases and J by 4 bases, with 8 bases between them. The CDR3 length is 14 residues. This chain's CDR3 is CASSDGEFTGELFF. CDR3 DNA: TGTGCCAGCAGTGACGGGGAGTTCACCGGGGAGCTGTTTTTT.

There are a few counts of this clone. The rearrangement links TRBV4-2 to TRBJ1-1, with 8 bases matching TRBD1. CDR1 and CDR2 from the germline V gene are LGHNA and YNFKEQ. After removal of 3 bases from V and 5 bases from J, the junction contained 8 bases not matched to a gene. There are 15 residues in the CDR3. CDR3 amino acids: CASSHDDRGVTEAFF. CDR3 nucleotide sequence: TGTGCCAGCAGCCACGACGACAGGGGAGTGACTGAAGCTTTCTTT.

The chain couples TRBV9 to TRBJ2-5; TRBD1 agrees at 9 bases. The germline V gene encodes CDR1 SGDLS and CDR2 YYNGEE. The CDR3 is 15 residues long. Trimming cost V 4 bases and J 2 bases; bases outside gene matches: 6. CDR3 coding DNA: TGTGCCAGCAGCAACCACGGGACAGGGCAAGAGACCCAGTACTTC. It encodes CASSNHGTGQETQYF.

The chain employs TRBV4-3 and TRBJ1-2; a weak D match, TRBD1 (6 bases). Germline lookup yields CDR1 LGHNA and CDR2 YSLEER. Trimming shortened V by 8 bases and J by 8 bases, and 12 bases separated the two germline ends. The CDR3 length is 11 residues. DNA for the CDR3: TGCGCCAGCGCAGGGGCTTCGGGCTACACCTTC. It is translated as CASAGASGYTF.

The J gene is TRBJ2-1, the V gene TRBV7-9; no reliable D call. The germline V gene has CDR1 SEHNR and CDR2 FQNEAQ (reference sequence). Trimming left V 5 bases short and J 7 bases short, with 9 bases between. The CDR3 runs to 12 residues. The CDR3 loop reads CASSPRHNEQFF. The CDR3 DNA follows: TGTGCCAGCAGCCCCCGACATAATGAGCAGTTCTTC.

V gene TRBV29-1 combines with J gene TRBJ2-5; D perhaps matches TRBD2 (7 bases). There are 16 residues in the CDR3. Germline-derived CDR1 and CDR2 are SQVTM and ANQGSEA. Trimming pared 3 bases from V and 7 bases from J, leaving 24 bases between. CDR3 protein: CSVDGGGLAVRGTQYF. In DNA form, the CDR3 reads TGCAGCGTTGATGGGGGGGGGCTAGCGGTTCGGGGGACCCAGTACTTC.

A word on this clone: The junction departs from germline at one end; a sequencing error may be responsible. V usage is TRBV11-2 and J usage is TRBJ1-1, with D unresolved. This CDR3 contains 14 residues. CDR1 and CDR2 (germline): SGHAT, FQNNGV. CDR3 sequence reads: CATSFFGRNTEAFF. CDR3 bases: TGTGCCACCAGCTTTTTTGGCAGGAACACTGAAGCTTTCTTT.

The chain combines TRBV27 with TRBJ2-1; D is perhaps TRBD2 (7 bases). Germline CDR1 is MNHEY and CDR2 is SMNVEV (reference sequence). V was shortened by 2 bases and J by 10 bases, with 12 bases between the two germline ends. The CDR3 is made up of 13 amino acids. The CDR3 is CASSLAGALEQFF. DNA for the CDR3: TGTGCCAGCAGTTTAGCGGGGGCTTTGGAGCAGTTCTTC.

This chain links TRBV10-3 with TRBJ1-2, with D perhaps matching TRBD1 (5 bases). This CDR3 spans 13 amino acids. Trimming pared 7 bases from V and 4 bases from J, leaving 13 bases between. Germline V gene sequence: CDR1 ENHRY, CDR2 SYGVKD. CDR3 in amino acids: CAINAQGSYGYTF. CDR3 DNA sequence: TGTGCCATCAACGCTCAGGGTAGCTATGGCTACACCTTC.

The sample holds a few counts of this clone. The chain joins TRBV6-5 to TRBJ1-2; D remains ambiguous. Germline CDR1 and CDR2: MNHEY and SVGAGI. V was trimmed by 0 bases and J by 6 bases, leaving 14 bases between them. CDR3 length: 15 amino acids. The CDR3 is CASSYSIMTADGYTF. The CDR3 region has the DNA TGTGCCAGCAGTTACTCGATTATGACTGCGGATGGCTACACCTTC.